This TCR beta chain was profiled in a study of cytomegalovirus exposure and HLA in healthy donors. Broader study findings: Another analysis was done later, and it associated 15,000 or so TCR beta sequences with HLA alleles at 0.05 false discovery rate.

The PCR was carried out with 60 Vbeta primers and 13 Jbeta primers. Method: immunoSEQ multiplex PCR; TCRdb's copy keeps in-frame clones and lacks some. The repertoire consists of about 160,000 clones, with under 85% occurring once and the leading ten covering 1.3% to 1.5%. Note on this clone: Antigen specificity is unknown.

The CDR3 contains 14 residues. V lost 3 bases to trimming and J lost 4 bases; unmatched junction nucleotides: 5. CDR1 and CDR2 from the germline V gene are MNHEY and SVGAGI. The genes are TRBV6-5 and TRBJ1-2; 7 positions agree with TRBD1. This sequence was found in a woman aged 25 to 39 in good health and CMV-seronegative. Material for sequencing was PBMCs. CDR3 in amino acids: CASSYSQGVYGYTF. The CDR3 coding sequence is TGTGCCAGCAGTTATTCCCAGGGGGTCTATGGCTACACCTTC.